This T cell receptor (beta chain) comes out of a study of cytomegalovirus exposure and HLA in healthy donors. General study points: In a later analysis, V- and J-gene trimming of beta chains associated with a DCLRE1C missense variant, replicated independently. A later analysis reportedly found that, within productive TCRs, an Asian-associated ancestry cluster had fewer N-insertions than the mean observed across the approximately 600 donors.

In the case of this clone: Its antigen is still unknown.

The PCR made use of 60 Vbeta and 13 Jbeta primers. Produced via immunoSEQ multiplex PCR; TCRdb's table is partial and in-frame only. This table holds around 95,000 clones, over 65% found once. The sample was PBMCs. This TCR was sampled from a male donor in good health and CMV-seronegative.

CDR3: CASSRNSGTGYEQYF. The DNA for the CDR3 is TGTGCCAGCAGTCGGAACAGCGGGACGGGGTACGAGCAGTACTTC. The rearrangement links TRBV6-5 to TRBJ2-7; TRBD2 matches at 7 bases. Germline CDR1 MNHEY, CDR2 SVGAGI. V dropped 5 bases and J dropped 4; count of bases not matched to a gene: 11. The CDR3 length is 15 residues.